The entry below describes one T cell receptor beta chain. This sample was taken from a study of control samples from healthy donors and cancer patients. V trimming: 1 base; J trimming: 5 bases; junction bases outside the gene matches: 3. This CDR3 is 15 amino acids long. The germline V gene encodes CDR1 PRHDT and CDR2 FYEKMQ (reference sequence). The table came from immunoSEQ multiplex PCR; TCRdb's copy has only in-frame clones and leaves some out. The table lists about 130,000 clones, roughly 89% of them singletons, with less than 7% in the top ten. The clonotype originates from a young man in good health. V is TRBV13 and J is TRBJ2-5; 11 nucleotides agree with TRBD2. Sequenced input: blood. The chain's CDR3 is CASSLVLAGGETQYF. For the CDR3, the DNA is TGTGCCAGCAGCTTAGTCCTAGCGGGGGGTGAGACCCAGTACTTC.